The present TCR beta chain was sequenced within a study of OX40 agonist ivuxolimab in advanced cancers. Study-level results: Low levels of normalized T-cell clonal expansion also appeared in some nonresponders.

The table lists this clone with a count of one. Its antigen is not known. Profiled with immunoSEQ multiplex PCR; TCRdb holds only in-frame clones, not every one. The repertoire holds 13,000 to 15,000 clones, with 85% to 95% as singletons. V lost 6 bases to trimming and J lost 5 bases, with 20 bases between them. CDR1 is MNHEY, CDR2 SMNVEV, per germline (reference sequence). The CDR3 runs 15 residues. Sequenced material: CD4+ or CD8+ T cells sorted from blood, taken in a trial of the OX40 agonist ivuxolimab. The rearrangement links TRBV27 to TRBJ2-7; tentatively, D is TRBD1 or TRBD2 (6 bases each). The clonotype comes from an adult with an advanced solid tumor such as melanoma, head and neck, liver or kidney cancer. The DNA of the CDR3 is TGTGCCAGCAGACTTATCGGGGGCGCGCAGAACGAGCAGTACTTC. Translation: CASRLIGGAQNEQYF.